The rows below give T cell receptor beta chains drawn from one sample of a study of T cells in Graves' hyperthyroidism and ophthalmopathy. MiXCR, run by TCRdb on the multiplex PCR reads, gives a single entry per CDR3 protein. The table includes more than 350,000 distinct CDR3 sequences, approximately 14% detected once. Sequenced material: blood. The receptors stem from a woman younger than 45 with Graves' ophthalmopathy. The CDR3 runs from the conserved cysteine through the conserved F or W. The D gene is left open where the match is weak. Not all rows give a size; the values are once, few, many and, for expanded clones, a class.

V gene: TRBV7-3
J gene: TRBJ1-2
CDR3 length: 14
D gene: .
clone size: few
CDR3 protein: CASSPVGGGYGYTF
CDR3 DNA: TGTGCCAGCAGCCCGGTTGGGGGTGGCTATGGCTACACCTTC

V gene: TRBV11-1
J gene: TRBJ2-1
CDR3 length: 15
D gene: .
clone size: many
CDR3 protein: CASSSSSGGGNEQFF
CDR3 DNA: TGTGCCAGCAGCTCGTCTAGCGGAGGGGGCAATGAGCAGTTCTTC

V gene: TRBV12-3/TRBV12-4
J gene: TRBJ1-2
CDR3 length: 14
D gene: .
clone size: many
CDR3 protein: CASSLRRAVGGYTF
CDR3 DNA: TGTGCCAGCAGTTTGCGTCGGGCAGTGGGTGGCTACACCTTC

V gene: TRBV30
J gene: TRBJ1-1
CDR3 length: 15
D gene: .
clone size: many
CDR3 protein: CAWSVNGHTNTEAFF
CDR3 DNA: TGTGCCTGGAGTGTAAATGGACACACGAACACTGAAGCTTTCTTT

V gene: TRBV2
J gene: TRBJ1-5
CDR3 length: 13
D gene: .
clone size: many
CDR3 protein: CASSVRGNQPQHF
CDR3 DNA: TGTGCCAGCAGTGTCAGGGGCAATCAGCCCCAGCATTTT

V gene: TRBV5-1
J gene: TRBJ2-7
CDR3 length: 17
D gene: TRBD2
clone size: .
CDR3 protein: CASSLRSGTSGAYEQYF
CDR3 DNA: TGCGCCAGCAGCCTCCGATCCGGGACTAGCGGGGCTTACGAGCAGTACTTC

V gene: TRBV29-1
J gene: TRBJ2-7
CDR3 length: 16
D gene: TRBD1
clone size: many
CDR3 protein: CSVAGTGDLFSYEQYF
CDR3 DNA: TGCAGCGTTGCGGGGACAGGGGATCTTTTCTCCTACGAGCAGTACTTC

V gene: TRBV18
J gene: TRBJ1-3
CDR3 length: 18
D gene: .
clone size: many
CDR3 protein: CASSPLHRGVTSGNTIYF
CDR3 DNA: TGTGCCAGCTCACCACTTCACCGGGGGGTCACCTCTGGAAACACCATATATTTT

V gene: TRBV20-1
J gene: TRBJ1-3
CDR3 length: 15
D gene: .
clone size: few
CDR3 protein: CSARDDKWVGNTIYF
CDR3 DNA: TGCAGTGCTAGAGATGATAAGTGGGTTGGAAACACCATATATTTT

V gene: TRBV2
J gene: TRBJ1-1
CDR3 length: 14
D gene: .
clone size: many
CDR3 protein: CASSDLRMGTEAFF
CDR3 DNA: TGTGCCAGCAGTGATTTAAGGATGGGGACTGAAGCTTTCTTT

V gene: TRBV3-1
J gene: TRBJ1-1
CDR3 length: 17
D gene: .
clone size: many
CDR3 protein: CASSPTPGPWGHTEAFF
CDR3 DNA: TGTGCCAGCAGCCCTACTCCCGGGCCCTGGGGCCACACTGAAGCTTTCTTT

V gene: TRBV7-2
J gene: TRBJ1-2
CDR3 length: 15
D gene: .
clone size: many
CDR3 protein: CASSFIGQTNYGYTF
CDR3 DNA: TGTGCCAGCAGCTTTATTGGGCAGACTAACTATGGCTACACCTTC

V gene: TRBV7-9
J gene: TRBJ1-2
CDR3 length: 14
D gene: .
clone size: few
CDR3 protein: CASSLIGLTTGYTF
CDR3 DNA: TGTGCCAGCAGCTTAATAGGACTGACTACCGGCTACACCTTC

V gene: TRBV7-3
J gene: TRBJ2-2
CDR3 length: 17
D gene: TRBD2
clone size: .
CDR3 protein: CASSLSSGGADTGELFF
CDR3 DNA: TGTGCCAGCAGCTTATCCAGCGGGGGGGCAGACACCGGGGAGCTGTTTTTT

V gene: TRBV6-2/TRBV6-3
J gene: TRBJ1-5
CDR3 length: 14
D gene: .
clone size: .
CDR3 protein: CASSLHNSNQPQHF
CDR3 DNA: TGTGCCAGCAGCTTACATAATAGCAATCAGCCCCAGCATTTT

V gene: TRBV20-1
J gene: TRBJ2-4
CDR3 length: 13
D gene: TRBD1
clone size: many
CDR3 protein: CSAREAGGNIQYF
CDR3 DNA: TGCAGTGCTAGAGAGGCAGGGGGAAACATTCAGTACTTC

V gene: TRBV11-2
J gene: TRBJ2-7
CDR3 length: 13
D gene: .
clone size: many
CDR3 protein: CASSLERSHEQYF
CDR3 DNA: TGTGCCAGCAGCTTAGAACGGTCCCACGAGCAGTACTTC